This TCR beta chain was identified in a study of blood T cell repertoires in COVID-19. Overall study context: Sites in the United States, Italy and Spain provided acute and convalescent COVID-19 samples. Sample material is recorded as cDNA or gDNA derived from T cells, B-cell-depleted T cells, or PBMCs.

V lost 5 bases and J lost 3; bases outside the gene matches: 6. Looked up from germline, CDR1 is SNHLY and CDR2 is FYNNEI. The CDR3 totals 16 residues. Clones were read by immunoSEQ multiplex PCR, and TCRdb kept only the in-frame ones, dropping some. The sample has more than 100,000 clones; approximately 70% are singletons. This clonotype was obtained from a human donor with acute or convalescent COVID-19. The donor label of this sample is uncertain. Specimen: peripheral blood. V usage is TRBV2 and J usage is TRBJ1-3, with TRBD1 matching over 11 bases. This CDR3 reads CASSPGTGGYGNTIYF. CDR3 coding DNA: TGTGCCAGCAGTCCTGGGACAGGGGGATATGGAAACACCATATATTTT.